The 18 T cell receptor beta chains given below trace back to one sample, sequenced in a study of T cells after yellow fever vaccination. One entry per CDR3 protein, called by TCRdb with MiXCR from the 5' RACE reads. The table includes over 200,000 distinct CDR3 sequences, 6.5% to 7.5% detected once. The source material was CD4+ T cells sorted from PBMCs, sampled on the day of the yellow fever booster vaccination. All receptors derive from a man aged 25-45 years who received the YFV17D yellow fever vaccine.

The chain couples TRBV18 to TRBJ2-7; D possibly matches TRBD1 or TRBD2 (6 bases each). Germline V gene sequence: CDR1 KGHSH, CDR2 LQKENI. V gave up 6 bases and J gave up 7 bases, with 22 bases separating them. The CDR3 loop spans 15 amino acids. This chain's CDR3 is CASSLGPPGATEQYF. Here the CDR3 DNA reads TGTGCCAGCTCCCTCGGCCCCCCGGGGGCTACGGAGCAGTACTTC.

The CDR3 sequence: CASSFGAITDTQYF. For the CDR3, the DNA is TGTGCCAGCAGCTTTGGGGCGATCACAGATACGCAGTATTTT. The chain is built from TRBV7-3 and TRBJ2-3; tentatively, D is TRBD1 (5 bases). V was pared by 3 bases and J by 2 bases, with 9 bases between. The CDR3 sequence is 14 residues long. The V gene's germline CDR1 is SGHTA and CDR2 FQGTGA.

The chain is built from TRBV4-3 and TRBJ2-5, with 9 positions matching TRBD2. The V gene's germline CDR1 is LGHNA and CDR2 YSLEER. V lost 1 base and J lost 5; bases outside the gene matches: 8. The CDR3 consists of 16 residues. CDR3 sequence: CASSQGRGRAPETQYF. The DNA for the CDR3 is TGCGCCAGCAGCCAAGGTCGCGGGAGGGCCCCGGAGACCCAGTACTTC.

The chain couples TRBV7-6 to TRBJ2-1; TRBD1 matches at 10 bases. This CDR3 is 16 amino acids long. Germline lookup yields CDR1 SGHVS and CDR2 FNYEAQ. V dropped 4 bases and J dropped 4; count of bases not matched to a gene: 7. The CDR3 region is CASSSGRQGAYNEQFF. Here the CDR3 DNA reads TGTGCCAGCAGCTCCGGGCGACAGGGGGCGTACAATGAGCAGTTCTTC. The full variable domain, with the rest looked up from reference TRBV7-6 and TRBJ2-1, is GAGVSQSPRYKVTKRGQDVALRCDPISGHVSLYWYRQALGQGPEFLTYFNYEAQQDKSGLPNDRFSAERPEGSISTLTIQRTEQRDSAMYRCASSSGRQGAYNEQFFGPGTRLTVL.

This clonotype was seen only once. A much larger clone differs from this one at a single base, so this may be a read error. The chain combines TRBV3-1 with TRBJ2-7; TRBD2 is a possible D gene (5 bases). Trimming removed 4 bases at V and 4 bases at J, with 17 bases between. Germline CDR1 LGHDT, CDR2 YNNKEL (reference sequence). The CDR3 is 15 amino acids. The CDR3: CASSPFGGYSYEQYF. CDR3 nucleotides: TGTGCCAGCAGCCCGTTTGGCGGGTACTCTTACGAGCAGTACTTC.

This clonotype was seen repeatedly, ten times or more. CDR3 sequence: CSALTGGRGVWQETQYF. The CDR3 region has the DNA TGCAGTGCTTTAACAGGGGGTCGCGGGGTCTGGCAAGAGACCCAGTACTTC. The chain recombines TRBV20-1 with TRBJ2-5, with 8 bases matching TRBD1. V lost 5 bases and J lost 2; bases outside the gene matches: 16. Per the germline V gene, CDR1 is DFQATT and CDR2 is SNEGSKA (reference sequence). This CDR3 contains 17 residues.

V and J are TRBV10-3 and TRBJ2-2, with D uncertain. The CDR3 spans 9 residues. Trimming stripped 7 bases from V and 14 bases from J, with 8 bases between. Germline assignment: CDR1 ENHRY and CDR2 SYGVKD. The CDR3 region is CAITGHLFF. CDR3 nucleotides: TGTGCCATCACTGGTCACCTGTTTTTT.

The V and J genes are TRBV27 and TRBJ1-5; D not certain. In germline, CDR1 is MNHEY, CDR2 SMNVEV (reference sequence). V lost 4 bases, J lost 0 bases, and 16 bases lay in between. The CDR3 totals 17 residues. DNA for the CDR3: TGTGCCAGCAGTTGGGATCTACGGCTGGATAGCAATCAGCCCCAGCATTTT. As protein: CASSWDLRLDSNQPQHF.

This clonotype has ten or more counts. This rearrangement joins TRBV7-2 to TRBJ1-2; D remains unclear. With 7 bases removed from V and 0 bases from J, the gap between germline ends came to 12 bases. The CDR3 length is 14 residues. Germline-derived CDR1 and CDR2 are SGHTA and FQGNSA. The CDR3 region is CASTRRTTNYGYTF. CDR3 nucleotides: TGTGCCAGCACCCGACGGACGACTAACTATGGCTACACCTTC.

This clonotype has more than one count but fewer than ten. This chain joins TRBV5-4 and TRBJ2-1, with 8 bases fitting TRBD2. The CDR3 is 15 amino acids. Germline V gene data show CDR1 as SGHNT and CDR2 as YYREEE (reference sequence). J lost 3 bases, V lost 0 bases, and 2 bases had no gene match. CDR3 residues: CASSLELADYNEQFF. In nucleotides, the CDR3 is TGTGCCAGCAGCTTGGAACTAGCGGACTACAATGAGCAGTTCTTC.

This clonotype was seen a handful of times. This chain connects TRBV7-3 to TRBJ1-1; D perhaps matches TRBD1 (6 bases). CDR1 and CDR2 from the germline V gene are SGHTA and FQGTGA. The CDR3 runs to 13 residues. Trimming shortened V by 9 bases and J by 5 bases, and 16 bases separated the two germline ends. CDR3 in amino acids: CASRTVAGTEAFF. CDR3 in DNA: TGTGCCAGTCGGACAGTCGCGGGGACTGAAGCTTTCTTT.

The chain uses TRBV10-3 and TRBJ2-7; 10 nucleotides match TRBD2. This CDR3 comprises 14 residues. Per the germline V gene, CDR1 is ENHRY and CDR2 is SYGVKD. The J segment lost 3 bases and the V segment lost 6 bases, leaving 5 bases of the junction unmatched. The CDR3 loop reads CAISRLAGHYEQYF. CDR3 nucleotide sequence: TGTGCCATCAGCCGACTAGCGGGCCACTACGAGCAGTACTTC.

The chain joins TRBV5-5 to TRBJ2-1; D could derive from TRBD1 or TRBD2 (5 bases each). CDR1 SGHKS and CDR2 YYEKEE come from the germline V gene (reference sequence). CDR3 length: 15 amino acids. The ends were cut back, 4 bases at V and 0 bases at J, with 11 bases in the middle. In nucleotides, the CDR3 is TGTGCCAGCAGCCCGGGGCTCGACTCCTACAATGAGCAGTTCTTC. This translates into CASSPGLDSYNEQFF.

This clonotype has a handful of counts. The J gene is TRBJ2-3, the V gene TRBV4-1; D gene unclear. There are 13 residues in the CDR3. V was shortened by 6 bases and J by 6 bases, with 13 bases between the two germline ends. CDR1 and CDR2 (germline): MGHRA, YSYEKL. This chain's CDR3 is CASSLVWADTQYF. In nucleotides, the CDR3 is TGCGCCAGCAGTTTAGTATGGGCCGATACGCAGTATTTT.

Remarks on this clonotype: A single base separates this from a much larger clone, so it may be a read error. The chain recombines TRBV11-1 with TRBJ1-4; D is perhaps TRBD1 (5 bases). The germline CDR1 and CDR2 sequences are SGHAT and FQDESV (reference sequence). This CDR3 has 19 amino acids. The V and J ends lost 2 bases and 7 bases respectively, with 26 bases between them. The chain's CDR3 is CASSLLYEQGVGGLEKLFF. CDR3 in DNA: TGTGCCAGCAGCTTACTATACGAGCAAGGGGTTGGAGGGCTTGAAAAACTGTTTTTT.

The rearrangement links TRBV5-1 to TRBJ2-6; tentative D call: TRBD2 (6 bases). Between the trimmed V and J ends, which lost 4 bases and 0 bases, there was a span of 14 bases. CDR1 is SGHRS and CDR2 is YFSETQ in the germline V gene. This CDR3 has 17 residues. The CDR3 nucleotides read TGCGCCAGCAGCGTGGGACTTCTCAGCTCTGGGGCCAACGTCCTGACTTTC. It translates to CASSVGLLSSGANVLTF.

The rearrangement uses TRBV7-2 and TRBJ2-5; D uncertain. This CDR3 is 13 amino acids long. V was pared by 6 bases and J by 3 bases, with 11 bases between. Per germline, CDR1 SGHTA and CDR2 FQGNSA. CDR3 residues: CASRPQVKETQYF. DNA for the CDR3: TGTGCCAGCAGACCTCAGGTTAAAGAGACCCAGTACTTC.

This clonotype was detected many times. CDR3 nucleotides: TGTGCCAGTAGCCCGACTAGCGGGAGTCGTCAGTATTTT. It specifies CASSPTSGSRQYF. The V gene is TRBV19, the J gene TRBJ2-3, with 12 positions matching TRBD2. The CDR3 has 13 amino acids. Germline lookup yields CDR1 LNHDA and CDR2 SQIVND (reference sequence). Trimming cost V 6 bases and J 12 bases; bases outside gene matches: 7.